This entry describes one T cell receptor beta chain. Its specificity is unknown. The germline V and J ends were trimmed by 3 bases and 4 bases, with 12 bases remaining between them. The V gene's germline CDR1 is DFQATT and CDR2 SNEGSKA (reference sequence). The CDR3 has 13 residues. The data were produced by immunoSEQ multiplex PCR, yet TCRdb's version contains in-frame clones alone and is incomplete. The table has more than 70,000 clones, around nine tenths seen once. The sample belongs to a study of T cell responses to AZD1222 COVID-19 vaccine. Study-level findings and limits: Rises in breadth and depth of Spike-specific TCRs came after two AZD1222 doses. Sampled repertoires all dated from after the peak T cell response.

The chain is built from TRBV20-1 and TRBJ1-2; no clear D gene. The specimen comprised peripheral blood, sampled 28 days after the second AZD1222 dose. The receptor was isolated from an adult who received the AZD1222 COVID-19 vaccine. The CDR3 bases are TGCAGTGCTAGTAACCGACCGCCCTATGGCTACACCTTC. This encodes CSASNRPPYGYTF.